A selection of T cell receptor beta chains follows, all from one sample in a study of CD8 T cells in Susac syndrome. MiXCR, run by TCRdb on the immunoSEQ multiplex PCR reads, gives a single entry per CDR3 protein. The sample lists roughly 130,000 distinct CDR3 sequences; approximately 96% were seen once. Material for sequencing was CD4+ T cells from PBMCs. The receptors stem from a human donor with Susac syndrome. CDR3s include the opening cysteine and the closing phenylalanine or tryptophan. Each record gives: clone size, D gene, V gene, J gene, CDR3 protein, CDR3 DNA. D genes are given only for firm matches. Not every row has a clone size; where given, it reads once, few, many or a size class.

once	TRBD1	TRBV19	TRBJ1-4	CASSVGQAVGEKLFF	TGTGCCAGTAGTGTGGGACAGGCGGTCGGTGAAAAACTGTTTTTT
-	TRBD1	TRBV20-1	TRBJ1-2	CSAPPGQVVGYTF	TGCAGTGCCCCCCCGGGACAGGTGGTGGGCTACACCTTC
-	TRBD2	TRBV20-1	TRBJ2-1	CSADWTSGRGITEQFF	TGCAGTGCTGACTGGACTAGCGGACGAGGGATTACTGAGCAGTTCTTC
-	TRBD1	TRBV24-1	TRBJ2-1	CATSDPGQADEQFF	TGTGCCACCAGTGATCCCGGACAGGCCGATGAGCAGTTCTTC
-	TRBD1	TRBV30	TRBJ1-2	CAWSVQGQGGYTF	TGTGCCTGGAGTGTACAGGGGCAGGGAGGCTACACCTTC
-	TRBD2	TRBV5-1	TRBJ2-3	CASSGSGADTQYF	TGCGCCAGCAGCGGGAGCGGGGCGGATACGCAGTATTTT
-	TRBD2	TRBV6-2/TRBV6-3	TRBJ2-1	CASGIAGAGYNEQFF	TGTGCCAGCGGAATAGCGGGAGCAGGGTACAATGAGCAGTTCTTC
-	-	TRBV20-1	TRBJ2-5	CSARDMRASRETQYF	TGCAGTGCTAGAGATATGAGGGCCAGCCGGGAGACCCAGTACTTC
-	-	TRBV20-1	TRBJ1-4	CSAAGSTNEKLFF	TGCAGTGCCGCGGGCTCAACTAATGAAAAACTGTTTTTT
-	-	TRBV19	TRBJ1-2	CASSIWGNGYTF	TGTGCCAGTAGTATATGGGGAAATGGCTACACCTTC
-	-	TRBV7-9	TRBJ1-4	CASSFPAPTNEKLFF	TGTGCCAGCAGCTTCCCGGCCCCAACTAATGAAAAACTGTTTTTT
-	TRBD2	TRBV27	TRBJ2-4	CASSYRGTRENIQYF	TGTGCCAGCAGCTATAGAGGGACTAGAGAGAACATTCAGTACTTC
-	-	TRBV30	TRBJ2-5	CAWDRAGLQETQYF	TGTGCCTGGGACCGAGCGGGTCTCCAAGAGACCCAGTACTTC
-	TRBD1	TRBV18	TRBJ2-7	CASSVSGQGKNEQYF	TGTGCCAGCTCAGTATCTGGACAGGGGAAGAACGAGCAGTACTTC
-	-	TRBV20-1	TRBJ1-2	CSARDRIIGYGYTF	TGCAGTGCTAGAGATCGCATTATTGGCTATGGCTACACCTTC
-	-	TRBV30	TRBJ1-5	CAWRAGVEQPQHF	TGTGCCTGGAGGGCAGGGGTTGAACAGCCCCAGCATTTT
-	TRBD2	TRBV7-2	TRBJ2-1	CASSLGREFDEQFF	TGTGCCAGCAGCTTGGGGCGGGAGTTCGATGAGCAGTTCTTC
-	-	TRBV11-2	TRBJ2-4	CASSLNGRGPQYF	TGTGCCAGCAGCTTAAACGGGAGGGGGCCCCAGTACTTC
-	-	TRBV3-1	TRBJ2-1	CASSLSKGEQFF	TGTGCCAGCAGCTTGAGCAAGGGTGAGCAGTTCTTC
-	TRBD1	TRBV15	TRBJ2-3	CATSGGQTSSTDTQYF	TGTGCCACCAGCGGGGGACAGACTTCCAGCACAGATACGCAGTATTTT
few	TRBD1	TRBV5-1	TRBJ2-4	CASSLGDSSNIQYF	TGCGCCAGCAGCTTGGGGGACAGCTCCAACATTCAGTACTTC
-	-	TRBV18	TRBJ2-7	CASSHGLSYEQYF	TGTGCCAGCTCCCACGGGTTGTCCTACGAGCAGTACTTC
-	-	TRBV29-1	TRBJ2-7	CSVALRENPYEQYF	TGCAGCGTTGCCTTAAGGGAGAACCCCTACGAGCAGTACTTC
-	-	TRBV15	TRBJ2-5	CATSRDTHRSQYF	TGTGCCACCAGCAGAGATACCCACAGGTCCCAGTACTTC
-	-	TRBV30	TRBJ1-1	CAWSAGLNTEAFF	TGTGCCTGGAGCGCAGGCTTGAACACTGAAGCTTTCTTT
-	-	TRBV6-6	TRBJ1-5	CASSPELSNQPQHF	TGTGCCAGCAGTCCGGAGCTAAGCAATCAGCCCCAGCATTTT
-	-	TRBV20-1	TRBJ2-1	CSAIITSRSYNEQFF	TGCAGTGCTATAATAACTAGCCGGTCCTACAATGAGCAGTTCTTC
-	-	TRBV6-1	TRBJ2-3	CASSKSGTWRTDTQYF	TGTGCCAGCAGTAAGTCCGGGACCTGGAGGACAGATACGCAGTATTTT
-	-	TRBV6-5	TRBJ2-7	CASRSGSSYEQYF	TGTGCCAGCAGGTCCGGGAGCTCCTACGAGCAGTACTTC
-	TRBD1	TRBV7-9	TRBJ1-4	CASQWTGGEKLFF	TGTGCCAGTCAATGGACAGGGGGCGAAAAACTGTTTTTT
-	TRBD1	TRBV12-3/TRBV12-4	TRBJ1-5	CASSLEDRGSNQPQHF	TGTGCCAGCAGTTTAGAGGACAGGGGCAGCAATCAGCCCCAGCATTTT
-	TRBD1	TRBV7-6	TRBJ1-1	CASSLGDRGLRNTEAFF	TGTGCCAGCAGCTTAGGAGACAGGGGGCTACGGAACACTGAAGCTTTCTTT
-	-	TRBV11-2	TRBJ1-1	CASSRGWQTVGVIRGTEAFF	TGTGCCAGCAGCCGGGGCTGGCAGACCGTGGGAGTGATCCGGGGCACTGAAGCTTTCTTT